One and the same sample provided the 8 T cell receptor beta chains below, sequenced in a study of cytomegalovirus exposure and HLA in healthy donors. PCR used 60 Vbeta primers and 13 Jbeta primers. Repertoires were generated with immunoSEQ multiplex PCR, while TCRdb's copy carries only in-frame clones and drops some. Counted here are around 85,000 clones, around 80% occurring once; the ten biggest clones make up approximately 1.1%. The sequencing input was PBMCs. Receptors were obtained from a male donor in good health and CMV-seronegative.

This chain uses TRBV7-2 with TRBJ2-1; tentatively, D is TRBD2 (6 bases). Germline CDR1 and CDR2: SGHTA and FQGNSA. There are 15 residues in the CDR3. Trimming removed 5 bases at V and 7 bases at J, with 18 bases between. The CDR3 DNA sequence: TGTGCCAGCAGCCCGAAGCAACGGGAGAGAAATGAGCAGTTCTTC. Translation: CASSPKQRERNEQFF. The variable domain in full, completed from reference TRBV7-2 and TRBJ2-1, reads GAGVSQSPSNKVTEKGKDVELRCDPISGHTALYWYRQSLGQGLEFLIYFQGNSAPDKSGLPSDRFSAERTGGSVSTLTIQRTQQEDSAVYLCASSPKQRERNEQFFGPGTRLTVL.

CDR3 in amino acids: CASSGQGAGGYTF. CDR3 nucleotide sequence: TGTGCCAGCAGTGGACAGGGGGCAGGAGGCTACACCTTC. The V and J genes are TRBV2 and TRBJ1-2; 10 nucleotides align to TRBD1. Germline V gene lookup returns CDR1 SNHLY and CDR2 FYNNEI. The CDR3 length is 13 residues. After removal of 4 bases from V and 8 bases from J, the junction contained 4 bases not matched to a gene.

V usage is TRBV11-3 and J usage is TRBJ2-3; D is unresolved. Germline CDR1 is SGHNT and CDR2 is YENEEA. V lost 4 bases and J 0 bases, leaving 2 bases between the germline ends. This CDR3 is 12 amino acids long. Written as DNA, the CDR3 is TGTGCCAGCAGCTCGAGCACAGATACGCAGTATTTT. Residues: CASSSSTDTQYF.

The chain combines TRBV20-1 with TRBJ1-1, with TRBD1 as a possible D gene (6 bases). V lost 0 bases and J lost 8, with 7 bases in between. The CDR3 totals 11 residues. The V gene's germline CDR1 is DFQATT and CDR2 SNEGSKA (reference sequence). The CDR3, as DNA: TGCAGTGCTAGAGAGGACAGCGAAGCTTTCTTT. This sequence encodes CSAREDSEAFF.

The chain is built from TRBV18 and TRBJ2-5; TRBD1 matches 9 bases. Germline values: CDR1 KGHSH, CDR2 LQKENI. J was trimmed by 5 bases and V by 4 bases; bases with no gene match: 8. This CDR3 comprises 15 residues. CDR3 DNA: TGTGCCAGCTCACTCTTAGGACAGGGGACGGAGACCCAGTACTTC. Translating it yields CASSLLGQGTETQYF.

Only a few counts were recorded for this clone. This chain links TRBV7-8 with TRBJ2-1; D perhaps matches TRBD2 (5 bases). The CDR3 runs 13 residues. V dropped 5 bases and J dropped 6 bases, with 11 bases sitting between them. Germline V gene sequence: CDR1 SGHVS, CDR2 FQNEAQ. CDR3 residues: CASSLRTPNEQFF. The CDR3, as DNA: TGTGCCAGCAGCCTGCGGACTCCCAATGAGCAGTTCTTC.

This chain connects TRBV11-1 to TRBJ1-1; 7 nucleotides line up with TRBD1. Germline V CDR1 and CDR2: SGHAT, FQDESV (reference sequence). V lost 6 bases, J lost 4 bases, and 11 bases stayed unmatched. CDR3 length: 15 residues. The DNA of the CDR3 is TGTGCCAGCAGTCAGAGGAGGACAGGAAGCACTGAAGCTTTCTTT. Residues: CASSQRRTGSTEAFF. Full variable domain (rest looked up from reference TRBV11-1 and TRBJ1-1): EAEVAQSPRYKITEKSQAVAFWCDPISGHATLYWYRQILGQGPELLVQFQDESVVDDSQLPKDRFSAERLKGVDSTLKIQPAELGDSAMYLCASSQRRTGSTEAFFGQGTRLTVV.

This clone was recorded a few times. This chain's CDR3 is CASSLGSSTDTQYF. The DNA of the CDR3 is TGCGCCAGCAGCTTGGGTTCGAGCACAGATACGCAGTATTTT. The V gene is TRBV5-1, the J gene TRBJ2-3; D is ambiguous. Looked up from germline, CDR1 is SGHRS and CDR2 is YFSETQ. The CDR3 is 14 residues long. V was clipped by 0 bases and J by 0 bases, with 5 bases between them. Using reference TRBV5-1 and TRBJ2-3 for the parts outside the CDR3, the full variable domain is KAGVTQTPRYLIKTRGQQVTLSCSPISGHRSVSWYQQTPGQGLQFLFEYFSETQRNKGNFPGRFSGRQFSNSRSEMNVSTLELGDSALYLCASSLGSSTDTQYFGPGTRLTVL.